This T cell receptor beta chain stems from a study of blood T cell repertoires in COVID-19. Study in general: COVID-19 samples from acute and convalescent phases originated in the United States, Italy and Spain.

Authors' methods: For nucleated cells, counts were estimated from reference gene primer amplification. The protocol was immunoSEQ multiplex PCR, while the TCRdb copy is restricted to in-frame clones and leaves out a portion. The V and J calls and clone size were taken over from that table, and D and trimming were inferred from the DNA. The data contain 70,000 or so clones, about 83% of them singletons. V was trimmed by 3 bases and J by 3 bases, leaving 9 bases between them. The CDR3 is 14 amino acids. Germline V gene data show CDR1 as LGHDT and CDR2 as YNNKEL (reference sequence). Source material: peripheral blood. The rearrangement joins TRBV3-1 (or the pseudogene TRBV3-2) to TRBJ1-3; D may be TRBD1 (5 bases). The source is a human donor in a cohort sampled during active COVID-19. The chain's CDR3 is CASSQTVLGNTIYF. In nucleotides, the CDR3 is TGTGCCAGCAGCCAGACAGTGCTTGGAAACACCATATATTTT.